The T cell receptor (beta chain) under discussion was sequenced for a study of cytomegalovirus exposure and HLA in healthy donors. General study results and limits: The study put 150 to 200 TCR beta chains on its list as cytomegalovirus-associated. According to a later analysis, TCR clusters from the first cohort tended to co-occur in the roughly 120 validation repertoires. With high specificity and sensitivity, the classifier reportedly diagnosed cytomegalovirus status.

The CDR3 has 15 amino acids. V lost 4 bases to trimming and J lost 4 bases; unmatched junction nucleotides: 7. Germline assignment: CDR1 KGHSY and CDR2 FQNENV. Repertoires were generated with immunoSEQ multiplex PCR, while TCRdb's copy carries only in-frame clones and drops some. The sample holds some 120,000 clones, about 85% seen once. A word on this clone: What it recognizes is unknown.

This chain joins TRBV16 and TRBJ1-2; TRBD1 matches 9 bases. Sequences were obtained from PBMCs. This TCR came from a woman aged 25-40 years in good health and CMV-seronegative. The CDR3 sequence is CASSPGTGLSYGYTF. The DNA of the CDR3 is TGTGCCAGCAGCCCCGGGACAGGGCTCTCCTATGGCTACACCTTC. The full variable domain, its missing parts supplied by reference TRBV16 and TRBJ1-2, is GEEVAQTPKHLVRGEGQKAKLYCAPIKGHSYVFWYQQVLKNEFKFLISFQNENVFDETGMPKERFSAKCLPNSPCSLEIQATKLEDSAVYFCASSPGTGLSYGYTFGSGTRLTVV.